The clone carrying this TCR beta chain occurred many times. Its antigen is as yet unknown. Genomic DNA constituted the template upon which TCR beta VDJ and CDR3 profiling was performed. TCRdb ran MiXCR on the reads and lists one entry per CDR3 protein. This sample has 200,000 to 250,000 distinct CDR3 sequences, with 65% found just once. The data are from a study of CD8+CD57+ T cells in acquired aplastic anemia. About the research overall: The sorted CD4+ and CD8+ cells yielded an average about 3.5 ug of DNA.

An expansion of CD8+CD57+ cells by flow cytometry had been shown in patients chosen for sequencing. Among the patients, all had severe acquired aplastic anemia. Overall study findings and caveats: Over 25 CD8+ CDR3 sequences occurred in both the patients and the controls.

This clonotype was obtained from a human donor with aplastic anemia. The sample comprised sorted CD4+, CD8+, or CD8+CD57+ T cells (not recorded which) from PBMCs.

CDR3 sequence (DNA): TGTGCCAGCAGCGTAGGACAGGCTAGCAATCAGCCCCAGCATTTT. It is translated as CASSVGQASNQPQHF. This rearrangement joins TRBV9 to TRBJ1-5, with a possible D match to TRBD1 (6 bases). Germline V gives CDR1 SGDLS, CDR2 YYNGEE. With 0 bases removed from V and 0 bases from J, the gap between germline ends came to 7 bases. The CDR3 has 15 residues.